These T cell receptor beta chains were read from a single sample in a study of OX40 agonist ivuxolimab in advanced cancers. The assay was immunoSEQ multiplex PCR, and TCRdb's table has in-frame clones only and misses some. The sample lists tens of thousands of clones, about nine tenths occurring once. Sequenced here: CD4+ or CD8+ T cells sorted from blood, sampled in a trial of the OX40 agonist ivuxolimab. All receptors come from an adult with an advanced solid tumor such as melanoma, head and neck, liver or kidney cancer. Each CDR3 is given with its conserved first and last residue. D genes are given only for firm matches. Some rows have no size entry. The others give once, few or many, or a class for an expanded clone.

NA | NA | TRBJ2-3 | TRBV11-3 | TGTGCCAGCAGCGTACGAGAGGAGGATACGCAGTATTTT | CASSVREEDTQYF
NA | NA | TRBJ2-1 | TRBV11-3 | TGTGCCAGCAGCTCCCTCGGGAATGAGCAGTTCTTC | CASSSLGNEQFF
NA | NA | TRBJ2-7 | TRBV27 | TGTGCCAGCAGCGAAGTGGGGGGATACGAGCAGTACTTC | CASSEVGGYEQYF
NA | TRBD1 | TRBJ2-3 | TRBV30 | TGTGCCTGGACCCCCGGGACAGGGGGGGATACGCAGTATTTT | CAWTPGTGGDTQYF
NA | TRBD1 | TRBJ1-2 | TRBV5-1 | TGCGCCAGCAGCCTAATCAGGGGACAGGGGGGCGGCTACACCTTC | CASSLIRGQGGGYTF
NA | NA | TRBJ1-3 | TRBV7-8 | TGTGCCAGCAGCTTTCTCGGGGCGGCAGCTGGAAACACCATATATTTT | CASSFLGAAAGNTIYF
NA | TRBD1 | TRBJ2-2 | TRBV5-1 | TGCGCCAGCAGCCCCGGGACAGAGAACACCGGGGAGCTGTTTTTT | CASSPGTENTGELFF
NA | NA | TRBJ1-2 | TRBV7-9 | TGTGCCAGCAGCCTAGCGGGGGAAGAGGGCTACACCTTC | CASSLAGEEGYTF
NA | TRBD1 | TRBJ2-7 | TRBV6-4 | TGTGCCAGCAGTCGTGACAGGGCCTCCTACGAGCAGTACTTC | CASSRDRASYEQYF
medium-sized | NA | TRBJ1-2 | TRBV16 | TGTGCCAGCAGCCAGGGGACCCTCTCTGGCTACACCTTC | CASSQGTLSGYTF
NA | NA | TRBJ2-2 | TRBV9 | TGTGCCAGCAGCGTAGCTCAAGGGACCGGGGAGCTGTTTTTT | CASSVAQGTGELFF
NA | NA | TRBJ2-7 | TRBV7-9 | TGTGCCAGCAGCTTGGGGGATTACGAGCAGTACTTC | CASSLGDYEQYF
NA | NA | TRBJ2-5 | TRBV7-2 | TGTGCCAGCAGCTGGGGACCGGGAAAACAAGAGACCCAGTACTTC | CASSWGPGKQETQYF
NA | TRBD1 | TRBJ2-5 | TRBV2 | TGTGCCAGCAGTGCTGGGACAGGGCTCCAAGAGACCCAGTACTTC | CASSAGTGLQETQYF
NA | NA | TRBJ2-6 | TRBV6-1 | TGTGCCAGTTTGTACGGTCCTGGGGCCAACGTCCTGACTTTC | CASLYGPGANVLTF
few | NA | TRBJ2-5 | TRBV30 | TGTGCCTGGAACCCCACTGAGAAAGAGACCCAGTACTTC | CAWNPTEKETQYF
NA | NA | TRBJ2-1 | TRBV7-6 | TGTGCCAGCAGCTTAGCGGATTTTGAGCAGTTCTTC | CASSLADFEQFF
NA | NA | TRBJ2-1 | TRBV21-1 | TGTGCCAGCGACTTAAGGATGCCCCGATACAATGAGCAGTTCTTC | CASDLRMPRYNEQFF
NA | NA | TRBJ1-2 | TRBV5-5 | TGTGCCAGCAGCTTGGCCTCAGGGGCCAACTATGGCTACACCTTC | CASSLASGANYGYTF
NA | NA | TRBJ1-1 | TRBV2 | TGTGCCAGCATCACGTCCGGACCCCCCCCCACTGAAGCTTTCTTT | CASITSGPPPTEAFF
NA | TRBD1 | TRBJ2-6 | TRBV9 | TGTGCCAGCAGCGCGGTCCGGGGACAGGGGGTATCTGGGGCCAACGTCCTGACTTTC | CASSAVRGQGVSGANVLTF
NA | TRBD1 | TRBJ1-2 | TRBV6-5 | TGTGCCAGCAGTCGACAGGGGAACTATGGCTACACCTTC | CASSRQGNYGYTF
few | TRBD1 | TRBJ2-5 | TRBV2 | TGTGCCAGCTGCCGGGACAGGGGAAGGCAGACCCAGTACTTC | CASCRDRGRQTQYF
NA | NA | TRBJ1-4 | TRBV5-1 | TGCGCCAGCAGCTTTGTCGCAGGGGCAGGTGAAAAACTGTTTTTT | CASSFVAGAGEKLFF